The 16 T cell receptor beta chains reported below all come from one sample, sequenced in a study of OX40 agonist ivuxolimab in advanced cancers. Libraries were prepared by immunoSEQ multiplex PCR; TCRdb keeps only in-frame clonotypes and omits some of them. The sample has roughly 26,000 clones; around 75% are singletons. Sequences were derived from CD4+ or CD8+ T cells sorted from blood, sampled in a trial of the OX40 agonist ivuxolimab. The receptors derive from an adult with an advanced solid tumor such as melanoma, head and neck, liver or kidney cancer.

The chain joins TRBV12-5 to TRBJ2-3; D possibly matches TRBD1 or TRBD2 (5 bases each). Between the trimmed V and J ends, which lost 8 bases and 2 bases, there was a span of 14 bases. Germline CDR1 is LGHNT and CDR2 is FRNRAP. This CDR3 contains 14 residues. CDR3 coding DNA: TGTGCTAGTAGCCCCCCGGGACCCACAGATACGCAGTATTTT. It encodes CASSPPGPTDTQYF.

This chain uses TRBV5-3 with TRBJ2-4, with TRBD2 matching over 7 bases. TRBV5-3 is an ORF; its function is uncertain. V dropped 4 bases and J dropped 9; count of bases not matched to a gene: 7. The CDR3 is 13 residues long. The CDR3 here is CARSRTSVVIQYF. The CDR3 nucleotides read TGTGCCAGAAGCCGAACTAGCGTTGTCATTCAGTACTTC.

The rearrangement uses TRBV7-2 and TRBJ2-3; no clear D. CDR1 and CDR2 from the germline V gene are SGHTA and FQGNSA. The CDR3 consists of 12 residues. The germline V and J ends were trimmed by 3 bases and 2 bases, with 3 bases remaining between them. The CDR3 protein is CASSFFTDTQYF. In nucleotides, the CDR3 is TGTGCCAGCAGCTTTTTCACAGATACGCAGTATTTT.

The CDR3 nucleotides read TGTGCCAGCAGTACAGACATTCGGGCTGGGGGGGAGCTGTTTTTT. This codes for CASSTDIRAGGELFF. V usage is TRBV6-5 and J usage is TRBJ2-2; D not certain. The CDR3 runs 15 residues. Per the germline V gene, CDR1 is MNHEY and CDR2 is SVGAGI. The V gene lost 5 bases and the J gene lost 8 bases, with 18 bases spanning the gap.

J is TRBJ2-5 and V is TRBV21-1. TRBV21-1 is termed a pseudogene. The length of the CDR3 is 14 residues. The CDR3 protein is CASRERGQKETQYF. CDR3 in DNA: TGTGCCAGCCGAGAGCGGGGACAGAAAGAGACCCAGTACTTC.

The chain recombines TRBV5-5 with TRBJ1-3; tentatively, D is TRBD1 (5 bases). The CDR3 length is 14 residues. The V gene lost 2 bases and the J gene lost 2 bases, with 8 bases spanning the gap. The germline V gene has CDR1 SGHKS and CDR2 YYEKEE (reference sequence). The CDR3 protein is CASSFGGTGNTIYF. As DNA, the CDR3 is TGTGCCAGCAGCTTTGGGGGAACTGGAAACACCATATATTTT.

J is TRBJ2-2 and V is TRBV7-2; no clear D. The germline V gene encodes CDR1 SGHTA and CDR2 FQGNSA. The V end lost 2 bases, the J end lost 5 bases, and 6 bases lay between the germline ends. The CDR3 has 13 residues. CDR3 DNA sequence: TGTGCCAGCAGCTTAAGTGCAACCGGGGAGCTGTTTTTT. Translation: CASSLSATGELFF.

This clone was recorded once. Compared with germline, one end of the junction differs, possibly owing to a read error. The chain uses TRBV5-4 and TRBJ2-3; D gene ambiguous. The CDR3 runs to 17 residues. Germline-derived CDR1 and CDR2 are SGHNT and YYREEE (reference sequence). Written as DNA, the CDR3 is TGTGCCAGCAGTTTGGACCTTCCCACCATACTTACAGATACGCAGTATTTT. This gives the protein CASSLDLPTILTDTQYF.

This sequence joins TRBV5-1 and TRBJ2-5; 8 bases map to TRBD2. Trimming cost V 4 bases and J 4 bases; bases outside gene matches: 12. Germline CDR1 SGHRS, CDR2 YFSETQ. This CDR3 contains 16 residues. The CDR3 DNA reads TGCGCCAGCAGCGGCGGGTCAGCGGGGGCCCGAGAGACCCAGTACTTC. It translates to CASSGGSAGARETQYF.

This chain links TRBV9 with TRBJ2-2; the match to TRBD2 covers 9 bases. CDR3 length equals 18 residues. Losses at the gene ends were 0 bases for V and 4 bases for J; bases not matched to a gene: 10. CDR1 is SGDLS, CDR2 YYNGEE, per germline. CDR3 region: CASSVGMGGGGVTGELFF. The CDR3 nucleotides read TGTGCCAGCAGCGTAGGCATGGGTGGCGGGGGGGTCACCGGGGAGCTGTTTTTT.

The chain recombines TRBV19 with TRBJ1-1; possibly TRBD1 for D (6 bases). CDR1 is LNHDA, CDR2 SQIVND, per germline (reference sequence). The CDR3 has 16 residues. V was cut by 5 bases and J by 4 bases, with 20 bases left in between. The CDR3 DNA sequence: TGTGCCAGTAGTTCCCCCCCCGGGGGCCGGAGCACTGAAGCTTTCTTT. It is translated as CASSSPPGGRSTEAFF.

The V and J genes are TRBV14 and TRBJ1-6; D is uncertain. Germline V gene data show CDR1 as SGHDN and CDR2 as FVKESK. This CDR3 is built from 15 residues. Between the trimmed V and J ends, which lost 1 base and 0 bases, there was a span of 4 bases. CDR3 sequence reads: CASSQGGSYNSPLHF. The CDR3 DNA sequence: TGTGCCAGCAGCCAAGGAGGCTCCTATAATTCACCCCTCCACTTT.

The CDR3 is CASSLGGNGYTF. The DNA for the CDR3 is TGTGCCAGCAGCTTAGGGGGAAATGGCTACACCTTC. This chain connects TRBV7-2 to TRBJ1-2, with no clear D. This CDR3 is built from 12 residues. V was clipped by 1 base and J by 6 bases, with 6 bases between them. CDR1 and CDR2 (germline): SGHTA, FQGNSA.

The chain combines TRBV27 with TRBJ2-7; perhaps TRBD1 as D (6 bases). V lost 8 bases to trimming and J lost 1 base, with 12 bases between them. Germline values: CDR1 MNHEY, CDR2 SMNVEV (reference sequence). This CDR3 has 13 amino acids. The chain's CDR3 is CASWNRVSYEQYF. DNA for the CDR3: TGTGCCAGCTGGAACAGGGTTTCCTACGAGCAGTACTTC.

The rearrangement joins TRBV7-2 to TRBJ2-2, with D maybe TRBD2 (7 bases). This CDR3 region has 15 residues. The V end lost 7 bases, the J end lost 4 bases, and 16 bases lay between the germline ends. Germline V gene sequence: CDR1 SGHTA, CDR2 FQGNSA. DNA for the CDR3: TGTGCCAGCACCTTGCGAGGGGGGGGCACCGGGGAGCTGTTTTTT. It translates to CASTLRGGGTGELFF.

The chain has TRBV6-1 and TRBJ2-2; 8 bases map to TRBD2. The CDR3 spans 15 residues. V gave up 8 bases and J gave up 0 bases; unmatched junction bases: 5. The V gene's germline CDR1 is MNHNS and CDR2 SASEGT. The CDR3 DNA reads as TGTGCCAGCGTAGCGCGGGGGGCGAACACCGGGGAGCTGTTTTTT. It codes for CASVARGANTGELFF.